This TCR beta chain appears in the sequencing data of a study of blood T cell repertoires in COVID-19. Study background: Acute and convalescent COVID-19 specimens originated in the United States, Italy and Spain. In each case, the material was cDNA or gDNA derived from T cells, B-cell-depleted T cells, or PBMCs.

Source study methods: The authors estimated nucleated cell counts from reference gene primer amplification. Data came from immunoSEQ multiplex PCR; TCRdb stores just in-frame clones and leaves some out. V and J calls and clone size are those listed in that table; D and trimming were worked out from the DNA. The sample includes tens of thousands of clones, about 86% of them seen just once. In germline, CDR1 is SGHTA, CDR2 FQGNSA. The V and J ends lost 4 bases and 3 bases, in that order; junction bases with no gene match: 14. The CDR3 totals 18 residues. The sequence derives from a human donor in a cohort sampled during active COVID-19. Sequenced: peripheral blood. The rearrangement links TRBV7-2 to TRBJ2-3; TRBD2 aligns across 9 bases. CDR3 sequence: CASSSNPPSGVTTDTQYF. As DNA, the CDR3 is TGTGCCAGCAGCTCAAATCCCCCTAGCGGGGTCACAACAGATACGCAGTATTTT. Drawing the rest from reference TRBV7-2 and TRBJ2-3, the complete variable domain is GAGVSQSPSNKVTEKGKDVELRCDPISGHTALYWYRQSLGQGLEFLIYFQGNSAPDKSGLPSDRFSAERTGGSVSTLTIQRTQQEDSAVYLCASSSNPPSGVTTDTQYFGPGTRLTVL.